Listed below are T cell receptor beta chains from one sample, sequenced in a study of OX40 agonist ivuxolimab in advanced cancers. Some clones are missing from TCRdb's copy, which holds only in-frame ones; the method was immunoSEQ multiplex PCR. The sample lists around 100,000 clones; about 90% were seen once. Sequenced here: CD4+ or CD8+ T cells sorted from blood, sampled in a trial of the OX40 agonist ivuxolimab. The receptor source for this set is an adult with an advanced solid tumor such as melanoma, head and neck, liver or kidney cancer. The CDR3 runs from the conserved cysteine through the conserved F or W. D genes are given only for firm matches. Clone size is stated in some rows and not others, as once, few, many or a class when expanded.

j_call,v_call,cdr3_length,clone_size,d_call,cdr3_nt,cdr3_aa
TRBJ2-3,TRBV5-1,14,-,-,TGCGCCAGCCAAGGTGGCGGCGGGTGGGATACGCAGTATTTT,CASQGGGGWDTQYF
TRBJ1-1,TRBV2,15,-,-,TGTGCCAGCAGTGTGAGGGAGGTTCCGAACACTGAAGCTTTCTTT,CASSVREVPNTEAFF
TRBJ2-5,TRBV5-1,14,-,TRBD2,TGCGCCAGCACGATCGTCGGGAGGTCAGAGACCCAGTACTTC,CASTIVGRSETQYF
TRBJ2-7,TRBV23-1,17,-,-,TGCGCCAGCAGTCAACCTCGTAGCGGACATAGCTCCTACGAGCAGTACTTC,CASSQPRSGHSSYEQYF
TRBJ1-6,TRBV19,17,-,-,TGTGCCAGTAGTATACACGGTCTAAGCTCCTATAATTCACCCCTCCACTTT,CASSIHGLSSYNSPLHF
TRBJ2-1,TRBV27,14,-,TRBD2,TGTGCCAGCACCTGGGGTAGCGGGGGGGCCCGGCAGTTCTTC,CASTWGSGGARQFF
TRBJ2-3,TRBV5-1,14,-,TRBD1,TGCGCCAGCAGCCCCGGGACAGGGCGCCTCACGCAGTATTTT,CASSPGTGRLTQYF
TRBJ1-1,TRBV5-1,14,-,-,TGCGCCAGCAGCCCCCTGGGAGGGAACACTGAAGCTTTCTTT,CASSPLGGNTEAFF
TRBJ2-7,TRBV5-1,13,once,-,TGCGCCAGCAGCCATTCAGGGCCCTACGAGCAGTACTTC,CASSHSGPYEQYF
TRBJ1-3,TRBV5-3,17,-,-,TGTGCCAGAAGCGGCCTTTTTTTTGAGGCGAGTGGAAACACCATATATTTT,CARSGLFFEASGNTIYF